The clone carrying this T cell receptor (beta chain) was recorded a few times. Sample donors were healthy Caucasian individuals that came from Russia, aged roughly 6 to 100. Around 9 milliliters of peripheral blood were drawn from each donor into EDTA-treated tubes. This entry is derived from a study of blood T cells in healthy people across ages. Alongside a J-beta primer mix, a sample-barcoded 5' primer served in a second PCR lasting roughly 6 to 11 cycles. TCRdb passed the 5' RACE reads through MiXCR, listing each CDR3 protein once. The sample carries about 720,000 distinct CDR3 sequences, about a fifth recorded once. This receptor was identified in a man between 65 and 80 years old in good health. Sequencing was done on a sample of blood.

The CDR3 sequence is CASSWGGDITFSGNTIYF. Written as DNA, the CDR3 is TGTGCCAGCAGCTGGGGGGGCGACATCACCTTCTCTGGAAACACCATATATTTT. The V gene is TRBV5-5, the J gene TRBJ1-3, with TRBD1 as a possible D gene (6 bases). V was pared by 3 bases and J by 0 bases, with 19 bases between. The CDR3 is made up of 18 amino acids. Germline loops: CDR1 SGHKS, CDR2 YYEKEE (reference sequence).